The TCR beta chain described here comes from a study of Graves' ophthalmopathy and Graves' hyperthyroidism (dated by TCRdb to the late 2010s). Study-level background: Peripheral blood was collected at initial diagnosis, prior to any treatment. The study used signatures of the TCR beta repertoire to tell Graves' ophthalmopathy apart from Graves' hyperthyroidism and to predict which patients would progress to ophthalmopathy. In total, approximately 130 blood samples were TCR-sequenced: approximately 42 ophthalmopathy, roughly 77 hyperthyroidism and approximately 17 hyperthyroidism-to-ophthalmopathy patients. To explore V-J signatures distinguishing ophthalmopathy from hyperthyroidism, a discovery set of 100 patients (roughly 42 ophthalmopathy, about 57 stable hyperthyroidism) was enrolled. An independent validation cohort was composed of fewer than 20 hyperthyroidism patients and 17 patients who later progressed from hyperthyroidism to ophthalmopathy. T-cell repertoires of thyroid tissue and blood were compared in 5 or 6 hyperthyroidism patients. Following sample collection, hyperthyroidism patients were given methimazole at a starting dose of 30 mg daily, and ophthalmopathy patients were given high-dose intravenous methylprednisolone. The approximately 100 discovery patients were randomly divided into training and test sets at a 7:3 ratio.

CDR1 and CDR2 are read off the germline V gene as MNHEY and SVGAGI. V and J are trimmed by 5 bases and 2 bases, and the gene matches miss 4 bases of the junction. The CDR3 has 14 amino acids, counting the end cysteine and phenylalanine. Here the CDR3 DNA is all that survives: 42 bases in frame from base 1. Patients with ophthalmopathy had moderately to severely active disease, with a Clinical Activity Score of 3 or more, a NOSPECS grade of 4 or more, and a disease duration of less than 3 months. Anyone with other autoimmune diseases, uncontrolled infections, pregnancy or lactation was excluded from the study. Diagnosis was based on clinical symptoms, serum thyroxine, TRAb, thyroid ultrasound and orbital computed tomography. Ficoll-Paque density gradient centrifugation was used to isolate PBMCs from approximately 10 ml of fresh peripheral blood. Total RNA was extracted using Trizol reagent, and RNA quality was checked on an Agilent 2100 Bioanalyzer.

Study-level results and caveats: Ophthalmopathy was separated from stable hyperthyroidism by the 13-signature model with just under 90% sensitivity and less than 82% specificity in cross-validation and with 80%/75% in the test set. Among expanded thyroid clonotypes with frequency above 0.001, most also showed up in blood, which suggests that blood repertoires may reflect the thyroid immune response. Sample size was not predetermined statistically, and investigators were not blinded to group allocation. In validation, the model predicted ophthalmopathy progression with about 70% sensitivity and roughly 72% specificity; more than ten predicted patients were CT-confirmed with GO in a median of approximately 6.2 months.

For repertoire sequencing, TCR beta CDR3 regions were amplified from RNA transcripts. The first round was an RT-PCR using HTBI primers with the Qiagen OneStep RT-PCR kit, and this first round was followed by a second-round multiplex PCR, then size selection and purification. Libraries were sequenced paired-end with 100 bp reads on an Illumina HiSeq2000. Processing in the source paper ran as follows. SOAPnuke was used to process the reads, removing any read that contained adapters or uncalled bases, had a mean Phred below 15, or lacked an exact match to the constant primer or identifier. COPE v1.2.5 was used to merge high-quality paired reads. Unique nucleotide sequences were defined as clonotypes and aligned to IMGT TRB V, D and J references using MiTCR v1.1. Analysis was restricted to V-J combinations with a frequency above 0.0001, which covered 98% to 99.2% of repertoires. For each V-J combination, a TCR clonal expansion and chaos score was defined as the ratio of F50 clonal expansion to chaos observed in the TCRdist matrix. Welch's t-statistics and random forest were used to reduce the features to 13 V-J combinations, which were then used as input to a naive Bayes classifier. The Morisita-Horn index was used to measure how similar the thyroid and blood repertoires were. The public sequencing data were trimmed at Q25 with fastp and processed into clonotypes with MiXCR by TCRdb, which kept only in-frame beta chains. Identical CDR3 protein sequences are pooled into one entry, listed with their most common genes and DNA. The authors' filters were not applied to this entry. The sample table records about 400,000 distinct CDR3 sequences; around 16% of these occur just once. More than 1.5% of the sample lies in the top ten.

This clonotype was detected many times. Its target antigen remains unknown. No clone much larger than this one lies a single base away; base qualities are absent. The sequencing input was peripheral blood. The V and J segments used are TRBV6-5 and TRBJ2-5, with 8 bases matching TRBD1. This TCR came from a young woman with Graves' ophthalmopathy. Donor details come from another sample of the same person, matched by shared clones. The sequenced DNA is TGTGCCAGCAGTACCGACAGGGGACAAGAGACCCAGTACTTC. Its product reads: CASSTDRGQETQYF.